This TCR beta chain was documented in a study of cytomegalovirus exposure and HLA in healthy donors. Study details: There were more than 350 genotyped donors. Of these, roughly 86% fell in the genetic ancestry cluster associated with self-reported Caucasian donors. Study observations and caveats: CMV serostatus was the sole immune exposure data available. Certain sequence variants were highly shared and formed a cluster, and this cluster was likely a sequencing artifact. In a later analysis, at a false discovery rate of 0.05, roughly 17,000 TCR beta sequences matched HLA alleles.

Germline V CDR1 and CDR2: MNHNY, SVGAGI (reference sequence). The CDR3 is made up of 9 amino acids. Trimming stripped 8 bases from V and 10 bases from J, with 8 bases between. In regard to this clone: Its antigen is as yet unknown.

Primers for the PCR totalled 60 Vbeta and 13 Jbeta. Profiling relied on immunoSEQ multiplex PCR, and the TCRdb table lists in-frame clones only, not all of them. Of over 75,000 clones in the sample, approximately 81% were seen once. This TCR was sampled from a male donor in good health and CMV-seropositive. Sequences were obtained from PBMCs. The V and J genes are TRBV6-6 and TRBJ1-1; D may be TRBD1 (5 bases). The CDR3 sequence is CASGRGAFF. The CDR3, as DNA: TGTGCCAGCGGAAGGGGAGCTTTCTTT.